These 30 T cell receptor beta chains came from one sample sequenced in a study of blood T cell repertoires in COVID-19. TCRdb keeps only in-frame clones here, not all; method: immunoSEQ multiplex PCR. The sample holds 390,000 or so clones, 80% to 90% seen once. Sequencing input: peripheral blood. Receptor source: a woman in her thirties with active or convalescent COVID-19.

This clone was seen a handful of times. The chain joins TRBV6-4 to TRBJ1-2, with D unresolved. Trimming removed 3 bases at V and 7 bases at J, with 18 bases between. Germline CDR1 MRHNA, CDR2 SNTAGT. The CDR3 length is 15 residues. The DNA of the CDR3 is TGTGCCAGCAGTGAGGGTGGGAGGATTATTAGTGGCTACACCTTC. Translating it yields CASSEGGRIISGYTF.

The chain is built from TRBV3-1 (or the pseudogene TRBV3-2) and TRBJ1-1; D is possibly TRBD1 (5 bases). The CDR3 has 15 amino acids. Trimming took off 1 base at V and 0 bases at J, with 9 bases between the two ends. Germline CDR1 LGHDT, CDR2 YNNKEL (reference sequence). In nucleotides, the CDR3 is TGTGCCAGCAGCCAAGTCGGGGGGATGAACACTGAAGCTTTCTTT. Residues: CASSQVGGMNTEAFF.

V is TRBV19 and J is TRBJ1-6, with TRBD1 matching 7 bases. Germline trimming cut 3 bases from V and 7 bases from J; bases unmatched to any gene: 6. The germline CDR1 and CDR2 sequences are LNHDA and SQIVND (reference sequence). The CDR3 loop spans 15 amino acids. For the CDR3, the DNA is TGTGCCAGTAGTATCTTGGACAGGAACAATTCACCCCTCCACTTT. This translates into CASSILDRNNSPLHF.

The rearrangement links TRBV7-9 to TRBJ1-4, with D hard to call. Germline V gene data show CDR1 as SEHNR and CDR2 as FQNEAQ (reference sequence). Between the trimmed V and J ends, which lost 2 bases and 5 bases, there was a span of 3 bases. CDR3 length equals 12 residues. In DNA, the CDR3 is TGTGCCAGCAGCTTACAAAATGAAAAACTGTTTTTT. Protein sequence: CASSLQNEKLFF.

The V and J genes are TRBV18 and TRBJ2-1, with D possibly being TRBD2 (7 bases). The V and J ends lost 1 base and 9 bases respectively, with 16 bases between them. The CDR3 runs 15 residues. Germline V lookup: CDR1 KGHSH, CDR2 LQKENI. The CDR3 DNA reads as TGTGCCAGCTCACCACTCGTAGGGGGGGCCTTTGAGCAGTTCTTC. Its protein product is CASSPLVGGAFEQFF.

The chain combines TRBV30 with TRBJ2-1, with TRBD2 matching over 11 bases. This CDR3 has 11 residues. Germline V gives CDR1 GTSNPN, CDR2 SVGIG (reference sequence). V trimming: 6 bases; J trimming: 10 bases; junction bases outside the gene matches: 2. The chain's CDR3 is CACGLAGEQFF. The CDR3 DNA is TGTGCCTGCGGACTAGCGGGCGAGCAGTTCTTC.

The chain carries TRBV5-4 and TRBJ2-5; 7 positions match TRBD1. Germline V gene lookup returns CDR1 SGHNT and CDR2 YYREEE (reference sequence). The ends lost 3 bases at V and 5 bases at J; junction bases unmatched: 10. This CDR3 is 15 amino acids long. The CDR3 DNA follows: TGTGCCAGCAGCTCCCGGACAGGTGCTAGGGAGACCCAGTACTTC. Protein: CASSSRTGARETQYF. Together with reference TRBV5-4 and TRBJ2-5, the CDR3 gives the full variable domain: ETGVTQSPTHLIKTRGQQVTLRCSSQSGHNTVSWYQQALGQGPQFIFQYYREEENGRGNFPPRFSGLQFPNYSSELNVNALELDDSALYLCASSSRTGARETQYFGPGTRLLVL.

V usage is TRBV5-4 and J usage is TRBJ2-1; D is uncertain. The germline gives CDR1 SGHNT, CDR2 YYREEE (reference sequence). CDR3 length: 15 residues. The V gene lost 0 bases and the J gene lost 8 bases, with 15 bases spanning the gap. The CDR3 sequence: CASSLGHGVADEQFF. The DNA for the CDR3 is TGTGCCAGCAGCTTGGGGCACGGCGTCGCGGATGAGCAGTTCTTC.

The genes are TRBV19 and TRBJ1-1; TRBD1 aligns across 8 bases. The germline gives CDR1 LNHDA, CDR2 SQIVND (reference sequence). The CDR3 spans 17 residues. Trimming at V came to 4 bases and at J to 0 bases, leaving 10 bases not matched to a gene. The CDR3 DNA follows: TGTGCCAGTAGTAGACGCAGGGGGCAGCTTTTGAACACTGAAGCTTTCTTT. It codes for CASSRRRGQLLNTEAFF.

V usage is TRBV5-6 and J usage is TRBJ2-6; D gene unclear. CDR3 length equals 13 residues. CDR1 and CDR2 (germline): SGHDT, YYEEEE. V shed 0 bases and J shed 10 bases, with 8 bases lying between them. Written as DNA, the CDR3 is TGTGCCAGCAGCTTGGTGGCAGTAAACGTCCTGACTTTC. Translation: CASSLVAVNVLTF.

The rearrangement joins TRBV14 to TRBJ2-2; D possibly corresponds to TRBD1 (5 bases). This CDR3 is 14 amino acids long. CDR1 is SGHDN and CDR2 is FVKESK in the germline V gene. V shed 2 bases and J shed 3 bases, with 7 bases lying between them. CDR3 residues: CASSQRQYTGELFF. CDR3 DNA: TGTGCCAGCAGCCAAAGACAGTACACCGGGGAGCTGTTTTTT.

The chain has TRBV5-6 and TRBJ1-6; 8 bases line up with TRBD1. Germline-derived CDR1 and CDR2 are SGHDT and YYEEEE. The CDR3 has 15 residues. V shed 0 bases and J 7 bases; nucleotides not matched to a gene: 3. DNA for the CDR3: TGTGCCAGCAGCTTGGGGGACAGGATCAATTCACCCCTCCACTTT. It codes for CASSLGDRINSPLHF.

This clone showed up just once. The J gene is TRBJ1-1, the V gene TRBV6-5; tentative D call: TRBD1 (5 bases). The length of the CDR3 is 14 residues. The germline gives CDR1 MNHEY, CDR2 SVGAGI. The germline V and J ends were trimmed by 2 bases and 3 bases, with 10 bases remaining between them. Here the CDR3 reads CASSYGGGDTEAFF. The CDR3 nucleotides read TGTGCCAGCAGTTACGGGGGAGGGGACACTGAAGCTTTCTTT.

The CDR3 nucleotides are TGCAGTGCTAGTCTGGCAGGGAAACCCGAGCAGTACTTC. Amino acid sequence: CSASLAGKPEQYF. This rearrangement joins TRBV20-1 to TRBJ2-7; possibly TRBD1 for D (5 bases). CDR1 is DFQATT, CDR2 SNEGSKA, per germline (reference sequence). V was cut by 3 bases and J by 6 bases, with 15 bases left in between. The CDR3 extends over 13 amino acids.

The chain recombines TRBV4-1 with TRBJ1-1; D is uncertain. Germline V CDR1 and CDR2: MGHRA, YSYEKL. This CDR3 has 17 amino acids. Trimming removed 0 bases at V and 0 bases at J, with 14 bases between. CDR3 sequence: CASSQDTLVRLNTEAFF. In nucleotides, the CDR3 is TGCGCCAGCAGCCAAGATACTTTGGTCAGGCTGAACACTGAAGCTTTCTTT.

The V call is TRBV7-6, the J call TRBJ1-1; TRBD1 matches at 10 bases. After removal of 4 bases from V and 1 base from J, the junction contained 15 bases not matched to a gene. This CDR3 contains 19 residues. The germline V gene encodes CDR1 SGHVS and CDR2 FNYEAQ. CDR3 DNA sequence: TGTGCCAGCAGCTCGCCGGGACAGGGGAAGGTGGGAGCGAACACTGAAGCTTTCTTT. It encodes CASSSPGQGKVGANTEAFF.

This sequence joins TRBV5-1 and TRBJ1-2; 10 bases agree with TRBD1. The CDR3 extends over 14 amino acids. Germline V gene sequence: CDR1 SGHRS, CDR2 YFSETQ. J was trimmed by 6 bases and V by 4 bases; bases with no gene match: 6. CDR3: CASSPGTGDDGYTF. The DNA of the CDR3 is TGCGCCAGCAGCCCAGGGACAGGGGACGATGGCTACACCTTC.

The chain has TRBV28 and TRBJ1-2, with TRBD1 matching 8 bases. The CDR3 is made up of 12 amino acids. In germline, CDR1 is MDHEN, CDR2 SYDVKM. The J segment lost 5 bases and the V segment lost 6 bases, leaving 2 bases of the junction unmatched. CDR3 bases: TGTGCCAGCAGGGACAGGGCGTATGGCTACACCTTC. As protein: CASRDRAYGYTF.

This clone was recorded a few times. This chain uses TRBV7-2 with TRBJ2-7, with D unclear. The V and J ends lost 10 bases and 2 bases respectively, with 9 bases between them. The CDR3 sequence is 11 residues long. Germline lookup yields CDR1 SGHTA and CDR2 FQGNSA. The DNA for the CDR3 is TGTGCCACCCAACAGACCTACGAGCAGTACTTC. Translated: CATQQTYEQYF.

The gene calls are TRBV4-1 and TRBJ2-2; D is perhaps TRBD1 (5 bases). The V and J ends lost 1 base and 7 bases respectively, with 7 bases between them. The CDR3 sequence is 13 residues long. Germline values: CDR1 MGHRA, CDR2 YSYEKL. CDR3: CASSQVGVGELFF. The DNA for the CDR3 is TGCGCCAGCAGCCAAGTAGGGGTCGGGGAGCTGTTTTTT.

This sequence joins TRBV3-1 (or the pseudogene TRBV3-2) and TRBJ2-7, with 7 bases lining up with TRBD2. CDR1 and CDR2 (germline): LGHDT, YNNKEL (reference sequence). The CDR3 has 15 residues. V dropped 3 bases and J dropped 3; count of bases not matched to a gene: 8. The CDR3 loop reads CASSHHGGGNYEQYF. In nucleotides, the CDR3 is TGTGCCAGCAGCCATCATGGGGGAGGGAACTACGAGCAGTACTTC.

The chain recombines TRBV7-9 with TRBJ1-1; the D is unclear. Looked up from germline, CDR1 is SEHNR and CDR2 is FQNEAQ (reference sequence). V lost 2 bases to trimming and J lost 4 bases, with 14 bases between them. CDR3 length equals 15 residues. The CDR3 coding sequence is TGTGCCAGCAGCTTAATCCTGGGTCGGGGCACTGAAGCTTTCTTT. Translating gives CASSLILGRGTEAFF. The full variable domain, in which reference TRBV7-9 and TRBJ1-1 provide the parts outside the CDR3, is DTGVSQNPRHKITKRGQNVTFRCDPISEHNRLYWYRQTLGQGPEFLTYFQNEAQLEKSRLLSDRFSAERPKGSFSTLEIQRTEQGDSAMYLCASSLILGRGTEAFFGQGTRLTVV.

The chain joins TRBV30 to TRBJ2-7; 7 bases fit TRBD2. CDR1 and CDR2 from the germline V gene are GTSNPN and SVGIG (reference sequence). The V gene end was trimmed by 2 bases and the J gene end by 0 bases; junction bases not matched to a gene: 4. CDR3 size: 14 residues. CDR3: CAWSWREYSYEQYF. The CDR3 bases are TGTGCCTGGAGTTGGCGGGAGTACTCCTACGAGCAGTACTTC.

The chain links TRBV5-6 to TRBJ2-5; perhaps TRBD1 as D (5 bases). Trimming took 0 bases from V and 2 from J, leaving 5 bases between them. The CDR3 contains 13 residues. Germline-derived CDR1 and CDR2 are SGHDT and YYEEEE. CDR3 in amino acids: CASSLGQQETQYF. CDR3 DNA sequence: TGTGCCAGCAGCTTGGGACAGCAAGAGACCCAGTACTTC.

V and J are TRBV5-1 and TRBJ2-5; TRBD1 matches at 7 bases. Losses at the gene ends were 4 bases for V and 5 bases for J; bases not matched to a gene: 11. The length of the CDR3 is 15 residues. The germline CDR1 and CDR2 sequences are SGHRS and YFSETQ. The CDR3 is CASSQQGREGETQYF. The CDR3 nucleotides read TGCGCCAGCAGCCAACAGGGGAGAGAGGGGGAGACCCAGTACTTC.

J is TRBJ2-1 and V is TRBV5-1; the match to TRBD2 covers 10 bases. V gave up 0 bases and J gave up 6 bases; unmatched junction bases: 3. The CDR3 consists of 15 residues. In germline, CDR1 is SGHRS, CDR2 YFSETQ. The CDR3 reads CASSLGGTSVNEQFF. Written as DNA, the CDR3 is TGCGCCAGCAGCTTGGGTGGGACTAGCGTCAATGAGCAGTTCTTC.

Of note for this clone: This specimen includes other DNA sequences encoding the same CDR3. This sequence joins TRBV5-1 and TRBJ2-2; a possible D gene is TRBD1 (5 bases). CDR3 length equals 14 residues. Germline CDR1 reads SGHRS; CDR2 reads YFSETQ. V lost 3 bases, J lost 1 base, and 7 bases lay in between. CDR3 sequence (DNA): TGCGCCAGCAGCTCTGGACAGAACACCGGGGAGCTGTTTTTT. Translating gives CASSSGQNTGELFF.

This clone has more than one count but fewer than ten. This rearrangement joins TRBV29-1 to TRBJ1-1; D is ambiguous. Germline V CDR1 and CDR2: SQVTM, ANQGSEA. The CDR3 is 10 amino acids. The V and J ends lost 7 bases and 1 base respectively, with 4 bases between them. In DNA, the CDR3 is TGCAGCGCCAAGAACACTGAAGCTTTCTTT. As protein: CSAKNTEAFF.

This clone was counted only a few times. The rearrangement links TRBV5-1 to TRBJ2-3, with 10 bases matching TRBD2. Looked up from germline, CDR1 is SGHRS and CDR2 is YFSETQ. CDR3 length: 16 amino acids. V trimming: 1 base; J trimming: 5 bases; junction bases outside the gene matches: 7. This chain's CDR3 is CASSLPSGGAGDTQYF. The CDR3 nucleotides are TGCGCCAGCAGCTTGCCCAGCGGGGGGGCCGGAGATACGCAGTATTTT.

This chain connects TRBV28 to TRBJ2-5; a possible D gene is TRBD1 (6 bases). The CDR3 consists of 16 residues. Trimming stripped 3 bases from V and 2 bases from J, with 16 bases between. CDR1 is MDHEN and CDR2 is SYDVKM in the germline V gene. Here the CDR3 DNA reads TGTGCCAGCAGTTTCGGCAGGGGACCTAAACAAGAGACCCAGTACTTC. It specifies CASSFGRGPKQETQYF.